This TCR beta chain is from a study of beta chain features in type 1 diabetes. Germline V gives CDR1 SGDLS, CDR2 YYNGEE. The CDR3 runs 14 residues. Trimming shortened V by 4 bases and J by 3 bases, and 13 bases separated the two germline ends. Details on this clone: Its antigen remains unknown.

Study-level points and caveats: Moderate yet significant TCRB CDR3 shortening was seen in Type 1 diabetes patients in all four CD4+ subsets.

Sequencing targeted expressed TCRB transcripts, as all isolated RNA had been reverse transcribed. There were some 3.6 million reads on average in the naive, central memory and regulatory T cell samples. Produced via immunoSEQ multiplex PCR; TCRdb's table is partial and in-frame only. Among about 900,000 clones listed, under 20% were seen once. The sample comprised naive CD4+ T cells from blood. The TCR was taken from a woman aged 18-29 years in good health. This sequence joins TRBV9 and TRBJ1-1; D is undetermined. CDR3 in DNA: TGTGCCAGCAGCTCACCCCACAGAGACACTGAAGCTTTCTTT. It codes for CASSSPHRDTEAFF.